This passage covers 16 T cell receptor beta chains from one sample sequenced in a study of T cell repertoires in cytomegalovirus infection (dated 2019 in TCRdb). TCRdb lists the instrument as Illumina HiSeq 1500. TCRdb reanalyzed the raw reads on its own, using fastp at Q25 for trimming and MiXCR for clone calling, and kept in-frame beta chains. Rows with one shared CDR3 protein collapse into an entry with the most common genes and DNA. Recorded for this sample are hundreds of thousands of distinct CDR3 sequences; 20% to 25% of them occurred a single time. The ten largest clones add up to approximately 8% of the sample. Material: CD8+ T cells from PBMCs. The receptors come from a human donor in good health (CMV status not recorded). Some clones in this sample may be carry-over from other donors' samples.

V is TRBV27 and J is TRBJ2-1; 11 bases line up with TRBD2. From germline, CDR1 is MNHEY and CDR2 SMNVEV (reference sequence). The V segment lost 6 bases and the J segment 10 bases; nucleotides outside the gene matches: 5. This CDR3 region has 13 residues. In nucleotides, the CDR3 is TGTGCCAGCAGCCCCAGGACTAGCGGGGAGCAGTTCTTC. Its protein is CASSPRTSGEQFF.

On this clonotype: This may be a read error, as it is one base from a much larger clone. The chain joins TRBV7-9 to TRBJ1-1; weak D call: TRBD1 (5 bases). The CDR3 totals 15 residues. CDR1 SEHNR and CDR2 FQNEAQ come from the germline V gene (reference sequence). Trimming cost V 5 bases and J 7 bases, with 20 bases left between them. The CDR3 loop reads CASSPPGQREIEAFF. In nucleotides, the CDR3 is TGTGCCAGCAGCCCCCCGGGGCAACGGGAAATTGAAGCTTTCTTT.

The chain employs TRBV10-2 and TRBJ2-7; 7 bases match TRBD1. Germline V gene lookup returns CDR1 WSHSY and CDR2 SAAADI. V was pared by 5 bases and J by 2 bases, with 6 bases of the junction left unmatched. The CDR3 runs 14 residues. Written as DNA, the CDR3 is TGCGCCAGCAGTCCGGGACAGCCGCCCTACGAGCAGTACGTC. Residues: CASSPGQPPYEQYV.

The CDR3 DNA is TGTGCCACCAGTGACCGCCTCCACGGGGAGCTGTTTTTT. Encoded protein: CATSDRLHGELFF. This chain links TRBV24-1 with TRBJ2-2; D ambiguous. The CDR3 is made up of 13 amino acids. V shed 4 bases and J shed 7 bases, with 9 bases lying between them. Per the germline V gene, CDR1 is KGHDR and CDR2 is SFDVKD.

This rearrangement joins TRBV4-1 to TRBJ1-5, with a possible D match to TRBD1 (5 bases). V was cut by 0 bases and J by 3 bases, with 21 bases left in between. CDR3 length: 19 residues. The germline V gene has CDR1 MGHRA and CDR2 YSYEKL. CDR3 protein: CASSQDPRRGDVLNQPQHF. The DNA for the CDR3 is TGCGCCAGCAGCCAAGATCCTAGACGAGGGGACGTCCTCAATCAGCCCCAGCATTTT.

This clonotype was recorded many times. This chain joins TRBV7-2 and TRBJ1-3; D is perhaps TRBD1 (5 bases). The germline V gene encodes CDR1 SGHTA and CDR2 FQGNSA. This CDR3 has 17 amino acids. V was clipped by 2 bases and J by 0 bases, with 14 bases between them. The CDR3 DNA follows: TGTGCCAGCAGCTTAAATGGGGTAGGGGTCTCTGGAAACACCATATATTTT. This codes for CASSLNGVGVSGNTIYF.

This sequence joins TRBV6-2 or TRBV6-3 and TRBJ2-7; 14 bases are shared with TRBD2. The germline V gene has CDR1 MNHEY and CDR2 SVGEGT. Trimming removed 5 bases from V and 4 bases from J; junction bases left unmatched: 13. The CDR3 has 18 residues. This CDR3 reads CASSTGLAGGPTKYEQYV. The CDR3 bases are TGTGCCAGCAGTACCGGACTAGCGGGGGGCCCTACTAAATACGAGCAGTACGTC.

The sample holds many counts of this clonotype. The chain links TRBV7-8 to TRBJ1-1; D is possibly TRBD1 (6 bases). The germline V gene encodes CDR1 SGHVS and CDR2 FQNEAQ. The CDR3 is 14 amino acids. The V end was cut by 1 base, the J end by 4 bases, with 10 bases between. CDR3 nucleotides: TGTGCCAGCAGCTTAGAAGGGGGTAGCACTGAAGCTTTCTTT. Translation: CASSLEGGSTEAFF. Filled out from reference TRBV7-8 and TRBJ1-1, the complete variable domain reads GAGVSQSPRYKVAKRGQDVALRCDPISGHVSLFWYQQALGQGPEFLTYFQNEAQLDKSGLPSDRFFAERPEGSVSTLKIQRTQQEDSAVYLCASSLEGGSTEAFFGQGTRLTVV.

This clonotype showed up many times. The V call is TRBV10-3, the J call TRBJ1-2; D is unclear. This CDR3 is built from 15 residues. V gave up 8 bases and J gave up 1 base, with 17 bases separating them. The germline V gene encodes CDR1 ENHRY and CDR2 SYGVKD. For the CDR3, the DNA is TGTGCCATCCGAGGGATTGGAGTGGTTAACTATGGCTACACCTTC. Translation: CAIRGIGVVNYGYTF.

In regard to this clonotype: The CDR3 does not close with the conserved phenylalanine or tryptophan, likely indicating a read error. This sequence joins TRBV20-1 and TRBJ2-1; no clear D. With 3 bases removed from V and 5 bases from J, the gap between germline ends came to 11 bases. In germline, CDR1 is DFQATT, CDR2 SNEGSKA (reference sequence). The CDR3 is made up of 13 amino acids. CDR3 sequence (DNA): TGCAGTGCTAGCCCCCCCAGGAACAATGAGCAGTTCTCC. This encodes CSASPPRNNEQFS.

The rearrangement links TRBV29-1 to TRBJ2-6, with D unclear. The CDR3 is 15 residues long. Between the trimmed V and J ends, which lost 0 bases and 2 bases, there was a span of 8 bases. Germline V gives CDR1 SQVTM, CDR2 ANQGSEA. The CDR3 loop is CSVEEKGTGANVLTF. DNA of the CDR3: TGCAGCGTTGAAGAAAAAGGGACTGGGGCCAACGTCCTGACTTTC.

This chain connects TRBV20-1 to TRBJ2-3, with 7 positions matching TRBD1. The CDR3 consists of 13 residues. The germline gives CDR1 DFQATT, CDR2 SNEGSKA (reference sequence). V was pared by 5 bases and J by 2 bases, with 4 bases of the junction left unmatched. CDR3 DNA sequence: TGCAGTGCTGTCGACAGGGCCACAGATACGCAGTATTTT. This sequence encodes CSAVDRATDTQYF.

This clonotype has at least ten counts. The CDR3 sequence is CASRLRRNTEAFF. CDR3 in DNA: TGTGCCAGCAGACTGCGCCGGAACACTGAAGCTTTCTTT. The chain recombines TRBV14 with TRBJ1-1, with no clear D. CDR1 and CDR2 (germline): SGHDN, FVKESK. V lost 6 bases to trimming and J lost 1 base, with 9 bases between them. This CDR3 contains 13 residues. Supplemented by reference TRBV14 and TRBJ1-1, the full variable domain reads EAGVTQFPSHSVIEKGQTVTLRCDPISGHDNLYWYRRVMGKEIKFLLHFVKESKQDESGMPNNRFLAERTGGTYSTLKVQPAELEDSGVYFCASRLRRNTEAFFGQGTRLTVV.

This clonotype was counted only a few times. This chain uses TRBV15 with TRBJ2-3; possibly TRBD1 for D (5 bases). V was pared by 0 bases and J by 6 bases, with 19 bases between. The CDR3 consists of 17 residues. The germline gives CDR1 LNHNV, CDR2 YYDKDF (reference sequence). The CDR3 DNA is TGTGCCACCAGCAGAGAAGTGTGGGGCCGTTCCGAGGATACGCAGTATTTT. It is translated as CATSREVWGRSEDTQYF.

The chain carries TRBV7-9 and TRBJ1-2, with D maybe TRBD1 (5 bases). V was clipped by 3 bases and J by 8 bases, with 13 bases between them. Germline V gene data show CDR1 as SEHNR and CDR2 as FQNEAQ (reference sequence). The CDR3 contains 13 residues. In DNA form, the CDR3 reads TGTGCCAGCAGCTTGGGGGGGAACAGCGGCTACACCTTC. It is translated as CASSLGGNSGYTF. Full variable domain (remainder filled in from reference TRBV7-9 and TRBJ1-2): DTGVSQNPRHKITKRGQNVTFRCDPISEHNRLYWYRQTLGQGPEFLTYFQNEAQLEKSRLLSDRFSAERPKGSFSTLEIQRTEQGDSAMYLCASSLGGNSGYTFGSGTRLTVV.

At least ten counts were recorded for this clonotype. The rearrangement links TRBV27 to TRBJ2-7; D call uncertain. Germline V gives CDR1 MNHEY, CDR2 SMNVEV (reference sequence). The CDR3 consists of 11 residues. The V gene lost 7 bases and the J gene lost 3 bases, with 7 bases spanning the gap. The chain's CDR3 is CASTNYYEQYV. The CDR3 DNA reads TGTGCCAGCACCAACTACTACGAGCAGTACGTC.